The 17 T cell receptor beta chains presented below share a single source sample, sequenced in a study of cytotoxic CD8 clonotypes in ibrutinib-treated CLL. Sequencing used immunoSEQ multiplex PCR; TCRdb keeps in-frame clones, though not all of them. The table shows some 30,000 clones, with 76% occurring only once. Sequencing was performed on PBMCs, taken after 36 months of ibrutinib treatment. All receptors come from a human donor with chronic lymphocytic leukemia.

This sequence joins TRBV5-8 and TRBJ2-5; TRBD2 matches 10 bases. The CDR3 has 16 amino acids. Per germline, CDR1 SGHTS and CDR2 YDEGEE. With V trimmed by 2 bases and J by 1 base, 5 bases remained unmatched. The CDR3 DNA is TGTGCCAGCAGCTTAGGGACTAGCGTGTCCCAAGAGACCCAGTACTTC. This gives the protein CASSLGTSVSQETQYF.

This clone was picked up a small number of times. The chain uses TRBV5-6 and TRBJ2-7; D unresolved. This CDR3 contains 13 residues. CDR1 SGHDT and CDR2 YYEEEE come from the germline V gene. Trimming took 0 bases from V and 3 from J, leaving 7 bases between them. The CDR3 sequence is CASSLGLLYEQYF. The CDR3 DNA sequence: TGTGCCAGCAGCTTGGGACTCCTCTACGAGCAGTACTTC.

This clone was detected only once. The V call is TRBV27, the J call TRBJ2-7, with a weak D call TRBD1 (5 bases). Between the trimmed V and J ends, which lost 6 bases and 0 bases, there was a span of 9 bases. The CDR3 length is 13 residues. Germline V lookup: CDR1 MNHEY, CDR2 SMNVEV (reference sequence). The CDR3, as DNA: TGTGCCAGCAGCAGTAGGGGCTCCTACGAGCAGTACTTC. Translation: CASSSRGSYEQYF.

The rearrangement links TRBV15 to TRBJ2-7, with D perhaps TRBD1 (6 bases). Per germline, CDR1 LNHNV and CDR2 YYDKDF (reference sequence). The CDR3 sequence is 14 residues long. Trimming pared 1 base from V and 7 bases from J, leaving 14 bases between. The CDR3 protein is CATSRAEQGREQYF. In nucleotides, the CDR3 is TGTGCCACCAGCAGAGCCGAACAGGGAAGGGAGCAGTACTTC.

This clone was found a few times. This chain joins TRBV19 and TRBJ1-1; D is undetermined. CDR3 size: 13 residues. Trimming cost V 0 bases and J 3 bases, with 5 bases left between them. In germline, CDR1 is LNHDA, CDR2 SQIVND (reference sequence). CDR3 in amino acids: CASSIDEDTEAFF. For the CDR3, the DNA is TGTGCCAGTAGTATAGATGAGGACACTGAAGCTTTCTTT.

The chain is built from TRBV6-5 and TRBJ1-5, with D possibly matching TRBD1 (5 bases). The CDR3 extends over 13 amino acids. Germline CDR1 and CDR2: MNHEY and SVGAGI. V was pared by 9 bases and J by 2 bases, with 11 bases between. CDR3 sequence: CASTRGGNQPQHF. CDR3 in DNA: TGTGCCAGTACCCGGGGCGGCAATCAGCCCCAGCATTTT.

This chain joins TRBV9 and TRBJ2-7; the D call may be TRBD1 or TRBD2 (7 bases each). Germline CDR1 is SGDLS and CDR2 is YYNGEE. V was cut by 5 bases and J by 2 bases, with 17 bases left in between. The CDR3 contains 15 residues. The CDR3 loop is CASRRGRGRPYEQYF. CDR3 nucleotide sequence: TGTGCCAGCAGAAGGGGGAGGGGGCGACCCTACGAGCAGTACTTC.

The CDR3, as DNA: TGTGCCAGCAGCCGACAATCGACAGGGGATTATGGCTACACCTTC. It is translated as CASSRQSTGDYGYTF. J is TRBJ1-2 and V is TRBV7-2; 8 bases are a match to TRBD1. Germline assignment: CDR1 SGHTA and CDR2 FQGNSA. The CDR3 runs to 15 residues. V lost 5 bases and J lost 5; bases outside the gene matches: 10.

The rearrangement links TRBV30 to TRBJ2-3, with D perhaps assigned TRBD1 or TRBD2 (5 bases each). The CDR3 is made up of 17 amino acids. Trimming shortened V by 0 bases and J by 7 bases, and 23 bases separated the two germline ends. Per the germline V gene, CDR1 is GTSNPN and CDR2 is SVGIG (reference sequence). CDR3 region: CAWSVMTRLGDGNTQYF. In DNA form, the CDR3 reads TGTGCCTGGAGTGTAATGACCCGGCTAGGGGACGGAAATACGCAGTATTTT. Full variable domain (rest looked up from reference TRBV30 and TRBJ2-3): SQTIHQWPATLVQPVGSPLSLECTVEGTSNPNLYWYRQAAGRGLQLLFYSVGIGQISSEVPQNLSASRPQDRQFILSSKKLLLSDSGFYLCAWSVMTRLGDGNTQYFGPGTRLTVL.

There are a few counts of this clone. The V call is TRBV19, the J call TRBJ1-5, with D hard to call. Trimming took off 6 bases at V and 4 bases at J, with 7 bases between the two ends. Germline CDR1 and CDR2: LNHDA and SQIVND (reference sequence). The CDR3 runs to 12 residues. CDR3 nucleotides: TGTGCCAGTAGCCCCAAAAATCAGCCCCAGCATTTT. Its translation: CASSPKNQPQHF.

The sample holds a few counts of this clone. The chain employs TRBV7-9 and TRBJ2-5, with a weak D call TRBD2 (6 bases). The CDR3 spans 15 residues. The V and J ends lost 1 base and 5 bases respectively, with 14 bases between them. Germline CDR1 reads SEHNR; CDR2 reads FQNEAQ (reference sequence). CDR3: CASSLERFGGETQYF. Here the CDR3 DNA reads TGTGCCAGCAGCTTAGAGCGGTTTGGAGGGGAGACCCAGTACTTC.

V usage is TRBV19 and J usage is TRBJ1-1; D unresolved. CDR3 length: 13 residues. Germline CDR1 reads LNHDA; CDR2 reads SQIVND (reference sequence). Deletions cut 3 bases from V and 1 base from J, with 6 bases between. CDR3 nucleotides: TGTGCCAGTAGTATCGGCGGGAACACTGAAGCTTTCTTT. It codes for CASSIGGNTEAFF.

The rearrangement links TRBV4-3 to TRBJ2-3, with D tentatively TRBD2 (5 bases). CDR1 and CDR2 (germline): LGHNA, YSLEER. The CDR3 runs to 16 residues. The V end was cut by 3 bases, the J end by 7 bases, with 20 bases between. The CDR3 DNA reads as TGCGCCAGCAGCCAGGATCTGGGAGCGGTAGGAAATACGCAGTATTTT. Residues: CASSQDLGAVGNTQYF.

This clone was recorded a few times. The rearrangement joins TRBV7-9 to TRBJ1-2; D uncertain. Looked up from germline, CDR1 is SEHNR and CDR2 is FQNEAQ (reference sequence). The ends were cut back, 5 bases at V and 0 bases at J, with 13 bases in the middle. The CDR3 spans 15 residues. CDR3 in DNA: TGTGCCAGCAGCACAGACGTCTTCTCTAACTATGGCTACACCTTC. Translated, it gives CASSTDVFSNYGYTF.

This chain joins TRBV6-5 and TRBJ2-5; maybe TRBD1 (7 bases). Germline V gives CDR1 MNHEY, CDR2 SVGAGI. The length of the CDR3 is 14 residues. The V end lost 0 bases, the J end lost 7 bases, and 12 bases lay between the germline ends. The CDR3 coding sequence is TGTGCCAGCAGTTACTCCACAGGGGAGGCGACCCAGTACTTC. This sequence encodes CASSYSTGEATQYF.

This clone was observed once. The chain couples TRBV19 to TRBJ2-2; D unclear. Between the trimmed V and J ends, which lost 1 base and 6 bases, there was a span of 9 bases. Germline CDR1 LNHDA, CDR2 SQIVND (reference sequence). This CDR3 is built from 14 residues. CDR3 in DNA: TGTGCCAGTAGTATAGTCCAAATGGCCGGGGAGCTGTTTTTT. It yields the protein CASSIVQMAGELFF. Combining the CDR3 with reference TRBV19 and TRBJ2-2 gives the whole variable domain DGGITQSPKYLFRKEGQNVTLSCEQNLNHDAMYWYRQDPGQGLRLIYYSQIVNDFQKGDIAEGYSVSREKKESFPLTVTSAQKNPTAFYLCASSIVQMAGELFFGEGSRLTVL.

The genes are TRBV4-1 and TRBJ1-5; D is ambiguous. The CDR3 spans 15 residues. Germline V gives CDR1 MGHRA, CDR2 YSYEKL. The germline V and J ends were trimmed by 3 bases and 2 bases, with 11 bases remaining between them. The DNA of the CDR3 is TGCGCCAGCAGCCACGGGGATAGGGGCAATCAGCCCCAGCATTTT. It translates to CASSHGDRGNQPQHF.